Below are 32 T cell receptor beta chains sequenced from a single sample in a study of PD-L1 blockade in urothelial cancer. As to time point: peripheral blood 6 weeks after treatment start. Clones were sequenced by immunoSEQ multiplex PCR, and TCRdb holds only the in-frame ones, with some missing. The sample consists of 48,000 or so clones, around 85% of them appearing once. The source was PBMCs, collected around atezolizumab (anti-PD-L1) treatment. Receptors originate from a man between 60 and 75 years old with urothelial cancer.

The genes are TRBV6-1 and TRBJ2-5, with 8 bases aligning to TRBD1. The CDR3 runs 14 residues. The junction had 8 bases not matched to a gene; V was cut back by 6 bases and J by 5 bases. The V gene's germline CDR1 is MNHNS and CDR2 SASEGT. This chain's CDR3 is CASRAWDRSETQYF. CDR3 DNA: TGTGCCAGCAGGGCTTGGGACAGGTCGGAGACCCAGTACTTC.

This clone has a handful of counts. V gene TRBV5-6 combines with J gene TRBJ1-2; D possibly corresponds to TRBD1 (5 bases). Trimming removed 4 bases at V and 2 bases at J, with 15 bases between. The germline V gene has CDR1 SGHDT and CDR2 YYEEEE. The length of the CDR3 is 15 residues. CDR3 DNA: TGTGCCAGCAGCGGAGGGACGGCGTTCAACTATGGCTACACCTTC. It specifies CASSGGTAFNYGYTF.

A single count supports this clone. This chain joins TRBV18 and TRBJ1-1, with TRBD1 as a possible D gene (6 bases). The CDR3 loop spans 12 amino acids. Germline V gene sequence: CDR1 KGHSH, CDR2 LQKENI. Trimming shortened V by 1 base and J by 7 bases, and 7 bases separated the two germline ends. The CDR3 DNA reads TGTGCCAGCTCACCACAGGGGGATGAAGCTTTCTTT. Translated: CASSPQGDEAFF.

This chain connects TRBV9 to TRBJ1-1; D remains ambiguous. The CDR3 sequence is 15 residues long. From germline, CDR1 is SGDLS and CDR2 YYNGEE. V dropped 0 bases and J dropped 1 base, with 10 bases sitting between them. CDR3 in amino acids: CASSVGPTANTEAFF. The CDR3 nucleotides read TGTGCCAGCAGCGTAGGCCCTACTGCGAACACTGAAGCTTTCTTT.

The chain joins TRBV19 to TRBJ2-1; D is possibly TRBD2 (6 bases). V lost 3 bases and J 2 bases, leaving 11 bases between the germline ends. The CDR3 totals 15 residues. Germline V CDR1 and CDR2: LNHDA, SQIVND (reference sequence). The CDR3 region has the DNA TGTGCCAGTAGTATTCGGAGGGAACCCTACAATGAGCAGTTCTTC. Translation: CASSIRREPYNEQFF.

The rearrangement links TRBV10-3 to TRBJ1-1, with D maybe TRBD1 (6 bases). CDR3 length equals 15 residues. Germline V gene sequence: CDR1 ENHRY, CDR2 SYGVKD. The ends were cut back, 6 bases at V and 3 bases at J, with 17 bases in the middle. CDR3 protein: CAIRRQAVGDTEAFF. The CDR3 nucleotides read TGTGCCATCAGGCGACAGGCCGTAGGGGACACTGAAGCTTTCTTT.

The rearrangement uses TRBV9 and TRBJ2-3; 8 bases agree with TRBD1. This CDR3 is built from 14 residues. CDR1 and CDR2 (germline): SGDLS, YYNGEE. The V gene end was trimmed by 3 bases and the J gene end by 3 bases; junction bases not matched to a gene: 3. CDR3 bases: TGTGCCAGCAGCGGGACAGGGTCTACAGATACGCAGTATTTT. Its protein is CASSGTGSTDTQYF. Based on the CDR3 plus reference TRBV9 and TRBJ2-3, the full variable domain is DSGVTQTPKHLITATGQRVTLRCSPRSGDLSVYWYQQSLDQGLQFLIQYYNGEERAKGNILERFSAQQFPDLHSELNLSSLELGDSALYFCASSGTGSTDTQYFGPGTRLTVL.

This clone was detected only once. The chain carries TRBV30 and TRBJ2-2, with D perhaps TRBD2 (6 bases). The CDR3 covers 15 residues. Germline V gene lookup returns CDR1 GTSNPN and CDR2 SVGIG (reference sequence). V was trimmed by 5 bases and J by 5 bases, leaving 18 bases between them. The CDR3 reads CAWGGLGSATGELFF. CDR3 in DNA: TGTGCCTGGGGGGGGTTGGGGTCAGCGACCGGGGAGCTGTTTTTT.

V is TRBV7-9 and J is TRBJ2-3; the match to TRBD2 covers 10 bases. The J segment lost 1 base and the V segment lost 1 base, leaving 5 bases of the junction unmatched. CDR1 is SEHNR, CDR2 FQNEAQ, per germline (reference sequence). The CDR3 totals 17 residues. CDR3 sequence (DNA): TGTGCCAGCAGCTTAGGGGCTAGCGGGGGCCGCACAGATACGCAGTATTTT. Translated, it gives CASSLGASGGRTDTQYF. Filled out from reference TRBV7-9 and TRBJ2-3, the complete variable domain reads DTGVSQNPRHKITKRGQNVTFRCDPISEHNRLYWYRQTLGQGPEFLTYFQNEAQLEKSRLLSDRFSAERPKGSFSTLEIQRTEQGDSAMYLCASSLGASGGRTDTQYFGPGTRLTVL.

As for this clone: Other DNA variants within this sample encode the same CDR3. The chain employs TRBV9 and TRBJ1-2; tentatively, D is TRBD1 (6 bases). CDR3 size: 16 residues. Germline CDR1 SGDLS, CDR2 YYNGEE. V lost 0 bases to trimming and J lost 1 base, with 13 bases between them. CDR3 amino acids: CASSVGPLDSNYGYTF. CDR3 in DNA: TGTGCCAGCAGCGTAGGACCTTTGGACAGTAACTATGGCTACACCTTC. Full variable domain (remainder filled in from reference TRBV9 and TRBJ1-2): DSGVTQTPKHLITATGQRVTLRCSPRSGDLSVYWYQQSLDQGLQFLIQYYNGEERAKGNILERFSAQQFPDLHSELNLSSLELGDSALYFCASSVGPLDSNYGYTFGSGTRLTVV.

This chain connects TRBV5-1 to TRBJ2-7; 7 bases align to TRBD1. CDR1 and CDR2 (germline): SGHRS, YFSETQ. The CDR3 spans 15 residues. With 4 bases clipped from V and 3 bases from J, the junction kept 10 bases outside the gene matches. This CDR3 reads CASSLTGTDLYEQYF. CDR3 bases: TGCGCCAGCAGCCTGACTGGGACAGATCTCTACGAGCAGTACTTC.

This chain joins TRBV29-1 and TRBJ2-1; 9 positions match TRBD1. The CDR3 is 12 amino acids. V lost 6 bases, J lost 9 bases, and 6 bases stayed unmatched. The germline V gene encodes CDR1 SQVTM and CDR2 ANQGSEA. CDR3 DNA: TGCAGCGTCCTGACAGGGGGAGGTGAGCAGTTCTTC. This translates into CSVLTGGGEQFF.

The chain has TRBV19 and TRBJ1-2; 7 bases fit TRBD1. Germline V CDR1 and CDR2: LNHDA, SQIVND (reference sequence). The CDR3 is 15 residues long. After removal of 1 base from V and 4 bases from J, the junction contained 6 bases not matched to a gene. The chain's CDR3 is CASSIADRISYGYTF. The DNA for the CDR3 is TGTGCCAGTAGTATAGCGGACAGGATCTCCTATGGCTACACCTTC. Full variable domain (outside the CDR3, taken from reference TRBV19 and TRBJ1-2): DGGITQSPKYLFRKEGQNVTLSCEQNLNHDAMYWYRQDPGQGLRLIYYSQIVNDFQKGDIAEGYSVSREKKESFPLTVTSAQKNPTAFYLCASSIADRISYGYTFGSGTRLTVV.

The chain employs TRBV7-2 and TRBJ2-5; D perhaps matches TRBD1 (6 bases). The germline CDR1 and CDR2 sequences are SGHTA and FQGNSA. V was pared by 4 bases and J by 4 bases, with 28 bases between. This CDR3 contains 19 residues. The DNA for the CDR3 is TGTGCCAGCAGCTCAAGGGAGTTTATAGTCAGGGGTGGCGGAGAGACCCAGTACTTC. It is translated as CASSSREFIVRGGGETQYF.

The genes are TRBV4-1 and TRBJ1-5; 7 bases fit TRBD1. The V gene's germline CDR1 is MGHRA and CDR2 YSYEKL. Trimming at V came to 4 bases and at J to 4 bases, leaving 7 bases not matched to a gene. The CDR3 covers 15 residues. The CDR3 spells CASSREQQGNQPQHF. The CDR3 DNA reads as TGCGCCAGCAGCCGGGAACAACAGGGGAATCAGCCCCAGCATTTT.

This chain connects TRBV7-3 to TRBJ2-1; D possibly corresponds to TRBD2 (7 bases). Germline values: CDR1 SGHTA, CDR2 FQGTGA. V was shortened by 1 base and J by 10 bases, with 14 bases between the two germline ends. The CDR3 extends over 14 amino acids. CDR3 nucleotide sequence: TGTGCCAGCAGCTTAAACTCGGGGGGCGGGGAGCAGTTCTTC. It codes for CASSLNSGGGEQFF.

The J gene is TRBJ1-5, the V gene TRBV4-2, with 11 bases identical to TRBD1. Germline V gene data show CDR1 as LGHNA and CDR2 as YNFKEQ. The V segment lost 0 bases and the J segment 7 bases; nucleotides outside the gene matches: 8. The CDR3 extends over 17 amino acids. CDR3 sequence (DNA): TGTGCCAGCAGCCAAGATGGGGGACAGGGGGGGTGGCAGCCCCAGCATTTT. Translation: CASSQDGGQGGWQPQHF.

The chain is built from TRBV7-9 and TRBJ1-1, with D possibly matching TRBD1 (6 bases). This CDR3 contains 16 residues. Looked up from germline, CDR1 is SEHNR and CDR2 is FQNEAQ (reference sequence). V lost 1 base, J lost 5 bases, and 17 bases lay in between. The CDR3 DNA follows: TGTGCCAGCAGCTTAGGCCACCGGGACATCGAGACTGAAGCTTTCTTT. It encodes CASSLGHRDIETEAFF.

V and J are TRBV6-1 and TRBJ1-3; maybe TRBD1 (5 bases). Germline V lookup: CDR1 MNHNS, CDR2 SASEGT. The CDR3 has 15 residues. Trimming shortened V by 3 bases and J by 0 bases, and 9 bases separated the two germline ends. This CDR3 reads CASSDRQISGNTIYF. Here the CDR3 DNA reads TGTGCCAGCAGTGACAGACAGATCTCTGGAAACACCATATATTTT.

A few counts support this clone. J is TRBJ1-1 and V is TRBV5-1; 7 bases agree with TRBD1. Germline CDR1 reads SGHRS; CDR2 reads YFSETQ. J was trimmed by 2 bases and V by 4 bases; bases with no gene match: 8. The CDR3 sequence is 15 residues long. The CDR3 nucleotides read TGCGCCAGCAGCCGCAGGGAAGGGGGCAACACTGAAGCTTTCTTT. Its translation is CASSRREGGNTEAFF. The complete variable domain, with remaining parts taken from reference TRBV5-1 and TRBJ1-1, reads KAGVTQTPRYLIKTRGQQVTLSCSPISGHRSVSWYQQTPGQGLQFLFEYFSETQRNKGNFPGRFSGRQFSNSRSEMNVSTLELGDSALYLCASSRREGGNTEAFFGQGTRLTVV.

This sequence joins TRBV30 and TRBJ2-7; D is unclear. The CDR3 length is 12 residues. V dropped 3 bases and J dropped 3 bases, with 9 bases sitting between them. Germline CDR1 reads GTSNPN; CDR2 reads SVGIG (reference sequence). DNA for the CDR3: TGTGCCTGGAGCCTATCCGTCTACGAGCAGTACTTC. Translated, it gives CAWSLSVYEQYF.

The chain employs TRBV6-6 and TRBJ1-2; 7 nucleotides match TRBD1. The CDR3 extends over 15 amino acids. The germline gives CDR1 MNHNY, CDR2 SVGAGI (reference sequence). V lost 10 bases to trimming and J lost 4 bases; unmatched junction nucleotides: 15. CDR3 sequence reads: CATSRVLGQSYGYTF. CDR3 bases: TGTGCCACGAGTAGGGTTTTGGGACAGTCCTATGGCTACACCTTC.

This clone was observed once. This rearrangement joins TRBV29-1 to TRBJ2-4; D gene unclear. CDR1 and CDR2 (germline): SQVTM, ANQGSEA. The V end lost 0 bases, the J end lost 1 base, and 4 bases lay between the germline ends. CDR3 length equals 13 residues. The CDR3 spells CSVEDLAKNIQYF. The CDR3, as DNA: TGCAGCGTTGAAGATCTGGCCAAAAACATTCAGTACTTC.

The V and J genes are TRBV7-3 and TRBJ2-1; no firm D call. V was shortened by 3 bases and J by 0 bases, with 9 bases between the two germline ends. CDR1 is SGHTA, CDR2 FQGTGA, per germline. This CDR3 is built from 15 residues. The CDR3 is CASSFEHSSYNEQFF. Here the CDR3 DNA reads TGTGCCAGCAGCTTTGAGCACAGCTCCTACAATGAGCAGTTCTTC.

The genes are TRBV7-3 and TRBJ2-2, with 9 nucleotides matching TRBD1. The germline CDR1 and CDR2 sequences are SGHTA and FQGTGA. CDR3 length: 16 residues. V was pared by 4 bases and J by 3 bases, with 6 bases of the junction left unmatched. The CDR3, as DNA: TGTGCCAGCAGCTCCGGGACAGGGTACTACACCGGGGAGCTGTTTTTT. This translates into CASSSGTGYYTGELFF.

The chain carries TRBV6-1 and TRBJ1-2; unclear D gene. The CDR3 has 12 amino acids. From germline, CDR1 is MNHNS and CDR2 SASEGT. The V and J ends lost 3 bases and 7 bases respectively, with 9 bases between them. CDR3: CASSEEDLGYTF. CDR3 DNA sequence: TGTGCCAGCAGTGAGGAGGATCTTGGCTACACCTTC.

This chain links TRBV9 with TRBJ2-7; D is perhaps TRBD1 (6 bases). There are 17 residues in the CDR3. V was cut by 4 bases and J by 2 bases, with 22 bases left in between. Germline CDR1 and CDR2: SGDLS and YYNGEE. CDR3 nucleotide sequence: TGTGCCAGCAGCCTTAACCAAGACAGGCCCATGGCCTACGAGCAGTACTTC. This translates into CASSLNQDRPMAYEQYF.

The rearrangement links TRBV21-1 to TRBJ1-5; TRBD1, the D gene given by the table, was not confirmed from the DNA. TRBV21-1 is listed as a pseudogene. This CDR3 has 15 residues. The CDR3 DNA sequence: TGTGCCAGCAGCAAAGTGTCAGGCTGCAATCAGCCCCAGCATTTT. Its protein product is CASSKVSGCNQPQHF.

As to this clone: A junction boundary mismatches the germline segment, possibly from a read error. The CDR3 region is CASSQTDLNTGELFF. The CDR3 nucleotides are TGTGCTAGCAGCCAGACAGACCTGAACACCGGGGAGCTGTTTTTT. The V gene is TRBV7-7, the J gene TRBJ2-2, with D perhaps TRBD1 (5 bases). The CDR3 sequence is 15 residues long. Germline V CDR1 and CDR2: SSHAT, FNYEAQ (reference sequence).

The rearrangement uses TRBV29-1 and TRBJ2-7; tentative D call: TRBD1 (5 bases). Per germline, CDR1 SQVTM and CDR2 ANQGSEA. The CDR3 runs 10 residues. The V end was cut by 6 bases, the J end by 6 bases, with 9 bases between. This CDR3 reads CSVGQAEQYF. The CDR3 nucleotides are TGCAGCGTCGGACAAGCCGAGCAGTACTTC.

The V gene is TRBV6-5, the J gene TRBJ2-1, with D perhaps matching TRBD2 (6 bases). The germline CDR1 and CDR2 sequences are MNHEY and SVGAGI. The CDR3 sequence is 14 residues long. V lost 6 bases, J lost 5 bases, and 14 bases lay in between. This CDR3 is CASRTSLADNEQFF. The CDR3 bases are TGTGCCAGCAGGACCTCCTTAGCGGACAATGAGCAGTTCTTC.

V usage is TRBV5-4 and J usage is TRBJ1-4; D unclear. The CDR3 extends over 14 amino acids. Deletions cut 0 bases from V and 7 bases from J, with 10 bases between. Germline V CDR1 and CDR2: SGHNT, YYREEE (reference sequence). CDR3 sequence: CASSLAGVGEKLFF. As DNA, the CDR3 is TGTGCCAGCAGCTTGGCCGGAGTAGGTGAAAAACTGTTTTTT.